The clone carrying this T cell receptor beta chain occurred a few times. Antigen specificity is unknown. RNA transcripts provided the source from which TCR beta CDR3 regions were amplified. HTBI primers were used for first-round RT-PCR of the TCR CDR3. TCRdb re-analysed the multiplex PCR reads in MiXCR, keeping a single row per CDR3 protein. In the table there are roughly 700,000 distinct CDR3 sequences, approximately 15% of which are singletons. No ophthalmopathy progression within 18 months constituted stable Graves' hyperthyroidism. These patients, aged 18 to 65, had recently diagnosed hyperthyroidism lasting under 2 months. This sample is part of a study of T cells in Graves' hyperthyroidism and ophthalmopathy. Whole-study findings and limits: For ophthalmopathy, model prediction preceded onset by a median about 6.2 months.

Source material: blood. The receptor was isolated from a young woman with Graves' hyperthyroidism.

The CDR3 is CASNGQGIQETQYF. The CDR3 region has the DNA TGTGCCAGCAACGGACAGGGGATCCAAGAGACCCAGTACTTC. The chain links TRBV7-9 to TRBJ2-5; TRBD1 agrees at 9 bases. Germline V gene data show CDR1 as SEHNR and CDR2 as FQNEAQ (reference sequence). The CDR3 sequence is 14 residues long. The V segment lost 7 bases and the J segment 1 base; nucleotides outside the gene matches: 4.